The T cell receptor (beta chain) described here comes from a study of OX40 agonist ivuxolimab in advanced cancers. Study summary: Eligibility admitted prior anti-PD-1, anti-PD-L1 or anti-CTLA-4 therapy; about 42% had some.

Looked up from germline, CDR1 is SGHRS and CDR2 is YFSETQ. The CDR3 contains 15 residues. The V and J ends lost 4 bases and 0 bases respectively, with 11 bases between them. Libraries were prepared by immunoSEQ multiplex PCR; TCRdb keeps only in-frame clonotypes and omits some of them. The sample has about 58,000 clones; about 76% are singletons. The material was CD4+ or CD8+ T cells sorted from blood, obtained in a trial of the OX40 agonist ivuxolimab. The chain couples TRBV5-1 to TRBJ2-1; D gene uncertain. This TCR was sampled from an adult with an advanced solid tumor such as melanoma, head and neck, liver or kidney cancer. The CDR3 DNA follows: TGCGCCAGCAGCGACGGGCAAAGCTCCTACAATGAGCAGTTCTTC. Protein sequence: CASSDGQSSYNEQFF. The full variable domain, in which reference TRBV5-1 and TRBJ2-1 provide the parts outside the CDR3, is KAGVTQTPRYLIKTRGQQVTLSCSPISGHRSVSWYQQTPGQGLQFLFEYFSETQRNKGNFPGRFSGRQFSNSRSEMNVSTLELGDSALYLCASSDGQSSYNEQFFGPGTRLTVL.